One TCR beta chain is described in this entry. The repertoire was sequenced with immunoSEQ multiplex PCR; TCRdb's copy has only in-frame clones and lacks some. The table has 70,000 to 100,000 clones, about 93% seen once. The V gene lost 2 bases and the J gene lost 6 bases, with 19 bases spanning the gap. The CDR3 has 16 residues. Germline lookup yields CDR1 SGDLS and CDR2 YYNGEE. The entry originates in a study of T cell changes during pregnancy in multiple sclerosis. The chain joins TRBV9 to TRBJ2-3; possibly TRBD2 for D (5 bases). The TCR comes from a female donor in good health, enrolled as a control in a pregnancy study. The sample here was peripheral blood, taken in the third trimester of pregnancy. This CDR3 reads CASSVGGSGIGDTQYF. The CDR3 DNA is TGTGCCAGCAGCGTGGGCGGGTCCGGGATCGGGGATACGCAGTATTTT. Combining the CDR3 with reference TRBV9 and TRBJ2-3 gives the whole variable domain DSGVTQTPKHLITATGQRVTLRCSPRSGDLSVYWYQQSLDQGLQFLIQYYNGEERAKGNILERFSAQQFPDLHSELNLSSLELGDSALYFCASSVGGSGIGDTQYFGPGTRLTVL.